The entry below gives a single T cell receptor beta chain sequence along with its context. TCRdb fed the 5' RACE reads into MiXCR, producing one record per CDR3 protein. Of hundreds of thousands of distinct CDR3 sequences in the sample, more than 8.5% were seen once. The record originates from a study of T cells after yellow fever vaccination. The CDR3 sequence is 16 residues long. Looked up from germline, CDR1 is SGHRS and CDR2 is YFSETQ. The V segment lost 4 bases and the J segment 4 bases; nucleotides outside the gene matches: 7. The sequence was collected from a man aged 18 to 30 who received the YFV17D yellow fever vaccine. The V call is TRBV5-1, the J call TRBJ2-1; 11 nucleotides match TRBD1. The source was PBMCs, collected on the day of the first yellow fever vaccination. CDR3 amino acids: CASSRGTGGVYNEQFF. The CDR3 DNA reads as TGCGCCAGCAGCCGGGGGACAGGGGGAGTGTACAATGAGCAGTTCTTC.